This T cell receptor (beta chain) is from a study of radiotherapy plus CTLA-4 blockade in lung cancer. Broader study findings: An expansion of tumor-derived TCR clones occurred in blood after radiotherapy plus ipilimumab.

The study gave focal radiation plus ipilimumab CTLA-4 blockade to patients with chemo-refractory metastatic non-small-cell lung cancer. This clone was picked up a small number of times. Antigen specificity is unknown. Assay: immunoSEQ multiplex PCR; the TCRdb copy retains only in-frame clones and omits some. In the table there are 85,000 to 90,000 clones, roughly 86% of which are singletons. The sequencing here drew on peripheral blood, taken from a patient treated with radiotherapy plus ipilimumab. The receptor was isolated from a human donor with non-small cell lung cancer that progressed on radiotherapy plus ipilimumab.

CDR3 residues: CASSFGTGHTEAFF. In DNA form, the CDR3 reads TGTGCCAGCAGCTTCGGGACAGGGCACACTGAAGCTTTCTTT. The rearrangement joins TRBV7-3 to TRBJ1-1; 9 bases agree with TRBD1. The V and J ends lost 3 bases and 3 bases, in that order; junction bases with no gene match: 2. CDR1 and CDR2 (germline): SGHTA, FQGTGA. The CDR3 is made up of 14 amino acids.